Below are 18 T cell receptor beta chains sequenced from a single sample in a study of blood T cell repertoires in COVID-19. Data came from immunoSEQ multiplex PCR; TCRdb stores just in-frame clones and leaves some out. The sample yields about 73,000 clones, roughly nine tenths seen once. The specimen was peripheral blood. The source of these receptors is a man older than 75 with acute or convalescent COVID-19.

CDR3 in DNA: TGTGCCAGCAGAGCAAGCCGGACAGGGTCTGGCTACACCTTC. This gives the protein CASRASRTGSGYTF. This chain uses TRBV2 with TRBJ1-2; 8 bases match TRBD1. CDR3 size: 14 residues. CDR1 and CDR2 (germline): SNHLY, FYNNEI. V trimming: 6 bases; J trimming: 7 bases; junction bases outside the gene matches: 10. Supplemented by reference TRBV2 and TRBJ1-2, the full variable domain reads EPEVTQTPSHQVTQMGQEVILRCVPISNHLYFYWYRQILGQKVEFLVSFYNNEISEKSEIFDDQFSVERPDGSNFTLKIRSTKLEDSAMYFCASRASRTGSGYTFGSGTRLTVV.

The chain carries TRBV5-5 and TRBJ2-2; D ambiguous. From germline, CDR1 is SGHKS and CDR2 YYEKEE (reference sequence). Trimming cost V 0 bases and J 3 bases, with 9 bases left between them. The CDR3 spans 15 residues. CDR3 loop: CASSLGASYTGELFF. The CDR3 DNA is TGTGCCAGCAGCTTGGGCGCTTCGTACACCGGGGAGCTGTTTTTT.

This chain uses TRBV5-6 with TRBJ2-3; D possibly corresponds to TRBD1 (6 bases). Germline values: CDR1 SGHDT, CDR2 YYEEEE. V gave up 4 bases and J gave up 1 base, with 13 bases separating them. The CDR3 covers 15 residues. In nucleotides, the CDR3 is TGTGCCAGCAGCCTTTTACAGGGTGGCACAGATACGCAGTATTTT. Its protein is CASSLLQGGTDTQYF. Full variable domain (outside the CDR3, taken from reference TRBV5-6 and TRBJ2-3): DAGVTQSPTHLIKTRGQQVTLRCSPKSGHDTVSWYQQALGQGPQFIFQYYEEEERQRGNFPDRFSGHQFPNYSSELNVNALLLGDSALYLCASSLLQGGTDTQYFGPGTRLTVL.

The V gene is TRBV2, the J gene TRBJ1-4, with 7 bases aligning to TRBD1. V was clipped by 6 bases and J by 1 base; unmatched bases: 8. This CDR3 is 16 amino acids long. The germline V gene has CDR1 SNHLY and CDR2 FYNNEI. DNA of the CDR3: TGTGCCAGCAGAGGGACAGACCTCATAACTAATGAAAAACTGTTTTTT. Translation gives CASRGTDLITNEKLFF.

There are a few counts of this clone. The gene calls are TRBV7-2 and TRBJ1-4; D is possibly TRBD1 (6 bases). Germline V gene data show CDR1 as SGHTA and CDR2 as FQGNSA. The V gene lost 2 bases and the J gene lost 11 bases, with 9 bases spanning the gap. The CDR3 spans 12 residues. The CDR3 DNA is TGTGCCAGCAGCTTAAACAGGGATAAACTGTTTTTT. Protein product: CASSLNRDKLFF.

This sequence joins TRBV11-2 and TRBJ1-1; D may be TRBD1 (6 bases). CDR1 is SGHAT, CDR2 FQNNGV, per germline. V was cut by 1 base and J by 2 bases, with 8 bases left in between. The CDR3 runs to 14 residues. In DNA form, the CDR3 reads TGTGCCAGCAGCTTAGCAGGGACAAACACTGAAGCTTTCTTT. This gives the protein CASSLAGTNTEAFF.

The chain is built from TRBV19 and TRBJ1-2; maybe TRBD1 (5 bases). CDR1 LNHDA and CDR2 SQIVND come from the germline V gene (reference sequence). CDR3 length: 15 amino acids. Trimming stripped 3 bases from V and 4 bases from J, with 15 bases between. The CDR3 nucleotides read TGTGCCAGTAGTATCTCTCATTGGGGCAGCTATGGCTACACCTTC. It specifies CASSISHWGSYGYTF.

The genes are TRBV30 and TRBJ1-6, with D unclear. Germline V gives CDR1 GTSNPN, CDR2 SVGIG (reference sequence). CDR3 length: 12 residues. V lost 2 bases to trimming and J lost 11 bases, with 10 bases between them. The CDR3 loop reads CAWSPHEAPLHF. The CDR3, as DNA: TGTGCCTGGAGTCCTCATGAGGCACCCCTCCACTTT.

This chain uses TRBV5-8 with TRBJ2-2; possibly TRBD2 for D (7 bases). The V gene lost 4 bases and the J gene lost 5 bases, with 15 bases spanning the gap. This CDR3 region has 15 residues. Per the germline V gene, CDR1 is SGHTS and CDR2 is YDEGEE. The CDR3 DNA reads as TGTGCCAGCAGCGCGTGGGGGGGCCTGACCGGGGAGCTGTTTTTT. Its protein product is CASSAWGGLTGELFF. The whole variable domain, filled in from reference TRBV5-8 and TRBJ2-2, reads EAGVTQSPTHLIKTRGQQATLRCSPISGHTSVYWYQQALGLGLQFLLWYDEGEERNRGNFPPRFSGRQFPNYSSELNVNALELEDSALYLCASSAWGGLTGELFFGEGSRLTVL.

The chain couples TRBV2 to TRBJ1-2; 8 bases agree with TRBD1. CDR1 and CDR2 from the germline V gene are SNHLY and FYNNEI. Trimming at V came to 8 bases and at J to 3 bases, leaving 2 bases not matched to a gene. The CDR3 length is 12 residues. CDR3 DNA: TGTGCCAGCTCGGGACAGGACTATGGCTACACCTTC. It translates to CASSGQDYGYTF.

This clone was detected a few times. V is TRBV11-2 and J is TRBJ1-2; the match to TRBD1 covers 9 bases. Trimming at V came to 5 bases and at J to 6 bases, leaving 13 bases not matched to a gene. Germline V gives CDR1 SGHAT, CDR2 FQNNGV. There are 16 residues in the CDR3. The CDR3 region is CASSQTGTGFGNGYTF. The CDR3 bases are TGTGCCAGCAGCCAGACCGGGACAGGGTTTGGGAATGGCTACACCTTC.

This clone has only a few counts. CDR3 coding DNA: TGTGCCAGCAGCCCGAGGACTAGCGGGATCAACAATGAGCAGTTCTTC. Its protein is CASSPRTSGINNEQFF. The chain couples TRBV7-2 to TRBJ2-1; 12 nucleotides line up with TRBD2. Trimming removed 5 bases from V and 5 bases from J; junction bases left unmatched: 7. The CDR3 extends over 16 amino acids. CDR1 is SGHTA and CDR2 is FQGNSA in the germline V gene.

The DNA for the CDR3 is TGTGCCAGCAGCTCCCCAACAGGACAGGGAGGCCACGAGCAGTACTTC. This gives the protein CASSSPTGQGGHEQYF. This chain uses TRBV5-8 with TRBJ2-7, with TRBD1 matching over 8 bases. The ends lost 3 bases at V and 5 bases at J; junction bases unmatched: 13. CDR3 length: 16 amino acids. The germline CDR1 and CDR2 sequences are SGHTS and YDEGEE.

This chain links TRBV4-2 with TRBJ2-3; the D gene is possibly TRBD2 (7 bases). Germline V lookup: CDR1 LGHNA, CDR2 YNFKEQ. The CDR3 consists of 17 residues. V lost 1 base, J lost 0 bases, and 14 bases lay in between. The CDR3 DNA is TGTGCCAGCAGCCAAGTTGCGGGGGCCTATAGCACAGATACGCAGTATTTT. This codes for CASSQVAGAYSTDTQYF.

The chain employs TRBV6-5 and TRBJ1-5, with D maybe TRBD1 (6 bases). Trimming removed 6 bases from V and 4 bases from J, with 10 bases in between. Germline values: CDR1 MNHEY, CDR2 SVGAGI. The CDR3 loop spans 13 amino acids. This CDR3 reads CASSRTENQPQHF. The CDR3, as DNA: TGTGCCAGCAGCAGGACAGAAAATCAGCCCCAGCATTTT.

This clone has a count of ten or more. The chain carries TRBV19 and TRBJ2-2, with 7 bases aligning to TRBD1. The germline CDR1 and CDR2 sequences are LNHDA and SQIVND (reference sequence). Trimming at V came to 7 bases and at J to 5 bases, leaving 4 bases not matched to a gene. The CDR3 consists of 13 residues. As DNA, the CDR3 is TGTGCCAGTAACCAACAGGGGACCGGGGAGCTGTTTTTT. Translated, it gives CASNQQGTGELFF.

This clone was seen a single time. The V gene is TRBV6-6, the J gene TRBJ1-1; 8 bases agree with TRBD1. CDR3 length: 15 residues. Germline CDR1 and CDR2: MNHNY and SVGAGI (reference sequence). V shed 5 bases and J 4 bases; nucleotides not matched to a gene: 9. This chain's CDR3 is CASSNQGARGTEAFF. The CDR3 bases are TGTGCCAGCAGTAACCAGGGGGCGAGGGGCACTGAAGCTTTCTTT.

The chain combines TRBV7-3 with TRBJ1-3, with 8 bases matching TRBD1. CDR3 size: 15 residues. From germline, CDR1 is SGHTA and CDR2 FQGTGA. J gave up 1 base and V 4 bases, and 3 bases lay outside the gene matches. CDR3 residues: CASSSGGASGNTIYF. As DNA, the CDR3 is TGTGCCAGCAGCTCAGGGGGCGCGTCTGGAAACACCATATATTTT.